This is a list of T cell receptor beta chains from one sample in a study of blood T cell repertoires in COVID-19. Repertoires were generated with immunoSEQ multiplex PCR, while TCRdb's copy carries only in-frame clones and drops some. The sample carries about 89,000 clones, around 80% recorded once. The specimen sequenced was peripheral blood. The origin of the receptors is a human donor in a cohort sampled during active COVID-19. The CDR3 runs from the conserved cysteine through the conserved F or W. The D gene is left open where the match is weak. The size field is filled for only some rows; it gives once, few, many or a size class.

CDR3	DNA	J	V	size	D
CSASFGTIKNIQYF	TGCAGTGCTAGTTTTGGGACTATCAAAAACATTCAGTACTTC	TRBJ2-4	TRBV20-1	-	TRBD2
CASSGRGTSAYNEQFF	TGTGCCAGTAGTGGACGGGGGACTAGCGCTTACAATGAGCAGTTCTTC	TRBJ2-1	TRBV19	-	TRBD2
CASSGDNYEQYF	TGTGCCAGCAGTGGGGACAACTACGAGCAGTACTTC	TRBJ2-7	TRBV2	-	-
CASSFTGQGEELFF	TGTGCCAGCAGTTTTACGGGACAGGGTGAGGAGCTGTTTTTT	TRBJ2-2	TRBV6-5	-	TRBD1
CASGGGTQPQHF	TGTGCCAGCGGCGGGGGCACCCAGCCCCAGCATTTT	TRBJ1-5	TRBV12-3/TRBV12-4	-	-
CASSWRLAYDEQFF	TGTGCCAGCAGTTGGAGACTAGCTTACGATGAGCAGTTCTTC	TRBJ2-1	TRBV6-2/TRBV6-3	once	TRBD2
CASSLGEAAPYEQYF	TGTGCCAGCAGCTTAGGTGAAGCGGCCCCCTACGAGCAGTACTTC	TRBJ2-7	TRBV7-2	few	-
CASSQDRYEQYF	TGTGCCAGCAGCCAAGATCGTTACGAGCAGTACTTC	TRBJ2-7	TRBV3-1/TRBV3-2	-	-
CSASLSGAYEQYF	TGCAGTGCTAGTCTTAGCGGAGCCTACGAGCAGTACTTC	TRBJ2-7	TRBV20-1	-	-
CASSQLLYNEQFF	TGTGCCAGCAGCCAACTCCTCTACAATGAGCAGTTCTTC	TRBJ2-1	TRBV14	-	-
CASSGTQRQYF	TGTGCCAGCAGTGGGACACAACGACAGTACTTC	TRBJ2-7	TRBV12-3/TRBV12-4	-	-
CASSEHPGQGNAGELFF	TGTGCCAGCAGTGAACATCCGGGACAGGGAAACGCCGGGGAGCTGTTTTTT	TRBJ2-2	TRBV25-1	-	TRBD1
CASSYSPGGQETQYF	TGTGCCAGCAGTTACTCGCCAGGGGGCCAAGAGACCCAGTACTTC	TRBJ2-5	TRBV6-5	-	TRBD1
CASSAAWGDQPQHF	TGTGCCAGCAGTGCCGCCTGGGGGGATCAGCCCCAGCATTTT	TRBJ1-5	TRBV6-4	-	-
CASSSIAGIANEQFF	TGTGCCAGCAGCTCAATAGCGGGAATCGCCAATGAGCAGTTCTTC	TRBJ2-1	TRBV7-8	-	TRBD2
CASSWPRGQSSTDTQYF	TGCGCCAGCAGCTGGCCCAGGGGGCAATCTAGCACAGATACGCAGTATTTT	TRBJ2-3	TRBV5-1	-	TRBD1
CASTDTTANEKLFF	TGTGCCAGCACAGACACCACAGCTAATGAAAAACTGTTTTTT	TRBJ1-4	TRBV21-1	few	-
CASSPPPGSKTQYF	TGTGCCAGCTCACCCCCACCAGGGTCCAAGACCCAGTACTTC	TRBJ2-5	TRBV18	-	-
CASSLGAPHNEQFF	TGTGCCAGCAGCCTAGGGGCGCCTCACAATGAGCAGTTCTTC	TRBJ2-1	TRBV3-1/TRBV3-2	-	-
CASSLDSLYEQYF	TGTGCCAGCTCACTTGACAGCCTCTACGAGCAGTACTTC	TRBJ2-7	TRBV18	-	-
CASSEAGRTEAFF	TGTGCCAGCAGTGAGGCAGGGAGGACTGAAGCTTTCTTT	TRBJ1-1	TRBV2	once	-
CASSSTGSGYEQYF	TGTGCCAGCAGTTCAACAGGGTCCGGATACGAGCAGTACTTC	TRBJ2-7	TRBV6-2/TRBV6-3	once	-
CASSYSRPTGLTEAFF	TGTGCCAGCAGTTACTCACGACCCACAGGGCTCACTGAAGCTTTCTTT	TRBJ1-1	TRBV6-6	-	-
CSAPTGGEQYF	TGCAGTGCTCCTACAGGGGGCGAGCAGTACTTC	TRBJ2-7	TRBV20-1	-	TRBD1
CASSSRPGQASGNTIYF	TGTGCCAGCAGTTCCCGCCCGGGACAGGCGTCCGGAAACACCATATATTTT	TRBJ1-3	TRBV28	-	TRBD1
CASSIEGDSNYGYTF	TGTGCCAGTAGTATAGAAGGGGACAGCAACTATGGCTACACCTTC	TRBJ1-2	TRBV19	-	TRBD1
CASSKPGLGSQYF	TGTGCCAGCAGTAAACCGGGACTAGGGTCACAGTACTTC	TRBJ2-5	TRBV6-6	-	TRBD2
CASSLGHREDNTGELFF	TGTGCCAGCAGCTTGGGGCATCGGGAGGACAACACCGGGGAGCTGTTTTTT	TRBJ2-2	TRBV5-5	-	TRBD2
CASSLPGGPDTQYF	TGTGCCAGTAGTCTGCCGGGAGGGCCGGATACGCAGTATTTT	TRBJ2-3	TRBV19	-	TRBD2
CASSQDRTTSTDTQYF	TGCGCCAGCAGCCAAGATCGGACTACGAGCACAGATACGCAGTATTTT	TRBJ2-3	TRBV4-1	-	-
CASSQRLAVPITDTQYF	TGTGCCAGCAGCCAAAGACTAGCGGTACCGATCACAGATACGCAGTATTTT	TRBJ2-3	TRBV4-2	-	TRBD2
CATKRGQDTYSNQPQHF	TGTGCCACCAAACGCGGGCAGGATACCTATAGCAATCAGCCCCAGCATTTT	TRBJ1-5	TRBV19	-	-
CASSGGQGNTEAFF	TGTGCCAGCAGCGGGGGACAGGGGAACACTGAAGCTTTCTTT	TRBJ1-1	TRBV5-4	few	TRBD1
CASSLATGVYEQYF	TGTGCCAGCAGCTTAGCTACGGGAGTCTACGAGCAGTACTTC	TRBJ2-7	TRBV7-8	-	-
CATSRTSGGYNEQFF	TGTGCCACCAGCAGGACTAGCGGGGGCTACAATGAGCAGTTCTTC	TRBJ2-1	TRBV15	few	TRBD2
CASSIGTSGSYEQYF	TGTGCCAGCAGCATCGGGACTAGCGGGAGCTACGAGCAGTACTTC	TRBJ2-7	TRBV9	once	TRBD2
CASSATGGGTEAFF	TGTGCCAGTAGTGCCACAGGGGGCGGCACTGAAGCTTTCTTT	TRBJ1-1	TRBV19	-	TRBD1
CASSPTSGAWREQFF	TGTGCCAGCAGCCCGACTAGCGGGGCCTGGCGGGAGCAGTTCTTC	TRBJ2-1	TRBV7-2	-	TRBD2
CASSMSTGGPYGYTF	TGTGCCAGCAGCATGTCGACAGGGGGGCCCTATGGCTACACCTTC	TRBJ1-2	TRBV11-2	-	TRBD1
CASSWAPYEQYF	TGTGCCAGCAGTTGGGCACCCTACGAGCAGTACTTC	TRBJ2-7	TRBV27	-	-
CASSLSITADTQYF	TGTGCCAGCAGCCTGTCTATTACAGCAGATACGCAGTATTTT	TRBJ2-3	TRBV7-9	-	-
CASSQSGRGSEQYF	TGTGCCAGTAGTCAAAGCGGGAGGGGTTCCGAGCAGTACTTC	TRBJ2-7	TRBV19	-	TRBD2
CASSPSTGYGYTF	TGTGCCAGCAGCCCGTCGACAGGCTATGGCTACACCTTC	TRBJ1-2	TRBV4-2	-	-
CASSLWDSRNQPQHF	TGTGCCAGCAGTTTATGGGACAGCCGAAATCAGCCCCAGCATTTT	TRBJ1-5	TRBV28	-	-
CASNPDRGPGNTIYF	TGTGCCAGCAACCCCGACAGGGGGCCTGGAAACACCATATATTTT	TRBJ1-3	TRBV7-2	-	TRBD1
CASSEGLAGATGELFF	TGTGCCAGCAGCGAGGGGCTAGCGGGTGCCACCGGGGAGCTGTTTTTT	TRBJ2-2	TRBV6-2/TRBV6-3	-	TRBD2
CASSQGTSGRLGTDTQYF	TGCGCCAGCAGCCAAGGGACTAGCGGGAGGCTGGGCACAGATACGCAGTATTTT	TRBJ2-3	TRBV4-3	few	TRBD2
CASSLPLIKGYTF	TGTGCCAGCAGCTTACCCCTAATTAAAGGCTACACCTTC	TRBJ1-2	TRBV7-2	once	-
CASSSGQGTGELFF	TGTGCCAGCAGCTCCGGACAGGGCACCGGGGAGCTGTTTTTT	TRBJ2-2	TRBV7-3	-	TRBD1
CASSLSPTGAYEQYF	TGTGCCAGCAGCCTCAGCCCGACAGGGGCCTACGAGCAGTACTTC	TRBJ2-7	TRBV7-8	-	TRBD1
CASSLVDRLNTIYF	TGTGCCAGCAGCTTAGTCGACAGGCTTAACACCATATATTTT	TRBJ1-3	TRBV7-9	-	-
CASSRQTTGELFF	TGTGCCAGCAGCCGACAGACCACCGGGGAGCTGTTTTTT	TRBJ2-2	TRBV14	many	-
CASRLDSYEQYF	TGTGCCAGCCGACTGGACTCCTACGAGCAGTACTTC	TRBJ2-7	TRBV5-4	-	-
CASSDQGQAPARGYTF	TGTGCCAGCAGCGATCAGGGACAGGCCCCTGCCAGGGGCTACACCTTC	TRBJ1-2	TRBV14	once	TRBD1
CAISESSFQKLFF	TGTGCCATCAGTGAGTCGAGTTTCCAAAAACTGTTTTTT	TRBJ1-4	TRBV10-3	-	-
CASESPGLSSNVLTF	TGTGCCAGCGAGTCCCCGGGACTATCTTCCAACGTCCTGACTTTC	TRBJ2-6	TRBV28	few	TRBD2
CASSPSLAGGWVTDTQYF	TGTGCCAGCAGTCCGTCGCTAGCGGGAGGGTGGGTCACAGATACGCAGTATTTT	TRBJ2-3	TRBV27	once	TRBD2
CAISDWSGTYEQYF	TGTGCCATCAGTGACTGGAGCGGAACCTACGAGCAGTACTTC	TRBJ2-7	TRBV10-3	-	-